This TCR beta chain originates from a study of T cell repertoires in cytomegalovirus infection. About the study: Indications of both CMV infection and matching HLA type were provided by public TCR beta signatures.

A note on this clonotype: Its target is unknown.

Findings of the study overall: Carriers of CMV plus the relevant HLA were identified by cumulative public TCR beta family frequency.

Germline V gives CDR1 SGHNT, CDR2 YYREEE (reference sequence). CDR3 size: 16 residues. Trimming removed 1 base at V and 5 bases at J, with 17 bases between. One entry per CDR3 protein results from TCRdb running MiXCR on the reads. There are around 170,000 distinct CDR3 sequences in the sample; around an eighth occur only once, and approximately 30% lies in the top ten. The specimen was PBMCs. The chain employs TRBV5-4 and TRBJ2-3; TRBD2 might be the D (6 bases). The TCR originated in a human donor in good health (CMV status not recorded). Some clones in this sample may be carry-over from other donors' samples. Here the CDR3 reads CASSLRLEGRGDTQYF. The CDR3 coding sequence is TGTGCCAGCAGCTTGAGACTAGAGGGGCGGGGAGATACGCAGTATTTT.